This is a list of T cell receptor beta chains from one sample in a study of shared clonotypes between healthy human individuals. This table comes from immunoSEQ multiplex PCR, and its TCRdb copy is limited to in-frame clones, with some not included. The sample comprises around 2.1 million clones, 85% to 95% of which are singletons, and 1.5% to 2% rests with the top ten. Sequencing input: naive CD8+ T cells from PBMCs. The receptors here all came from a man in his late teens or twenties in good health. Some clones in this sample may be carry-over from other donors' samples. Each CDR3 is given with its conserved first and last residue. The D gene is left open where the match is weak. The size field is filled for only some rows; it gives once, few, many or a size class.

TRBV7-8,-,TRBJ2-7,-,CASSLVGPSYEQYF,TGTGCCAGCAGCTTAGTTGGGCCCTCCTACGAGCAGTACTTC
TRBV15,-,TRBJ2-1,-,CATSSRQDGWNNEQFF,TGTGCCACCAGCAGTCGACAGGACGGGTGGAACAATGAGCAGTTCTTC
TRBV10-2,TRBD1,TRBJ2-7,-,CASSERQGSSEQYF,TGCGCCAGCAGTGAACGACAGGGAAGTTCCGAGCAGTACTTC
TRBV5-6,-,TRBJ1-4,-,CASSLWLGEKLFF,TGTGCCAGCAGCTTGTGGCTAGGAGAAAAACTGTTTTTT
TRBV27,-,TRBJ2-7,-,CASSPPGRVTYEQYF,TGTGCCAGCAGTCCCCCGGGACGGGTAACCTACGAGCAGTACTTC
TRBV18,TRBD1,TRBJ1-4,-,CASSPWDREEKLFF,TGTGCCAGCTCACCGTGGGACAGGGAAGAAAAACTGTTTTTT
TRBV7-3,-,TRBJ2-4,once,CASSPEIADIQYF,TGTGCCAGCAGCCCCGAGATAGCGGACATTCAGTACTTC
TRBV6-5,TRBD1,TRBJ2-1,-,CASSLDRGPFNEQFF,TGTGCCAGCAGTCTGGACAGGGGGCCTTTTAATGAGCAGTTCTTC
TRBV5-1,TRBD2,TRBJ2-1,-,CASSFLIAGVSHNEQFF,TGCGCCAGCAGCTTTCTTATAGCGGGAGTCTCCCACAATGAGCAGTTCTTC
TRBV5-1,-,TRBJ1-1,-,CASRITGPSNTEAFF,TGCGCCAGCCGAATTACCGGGCCGTCGAACACTGAAGCTTTCTTT
TRBV5-4,TRBD2,TRBJ2-1,-,CASSSAGREDNYNEQFF,TGTGCCAGCAGCTCGGCGGGGCGGGAGGACAACTACAATGAGCAGTTCTTC
TRBV2,-,TRBJ2-7,-,CASSEEAVLDYEQYF,TGTGCCAGCAGTGAGGAGGCAGTTCTAGACTACGAGCAGTACTTC
TRBV19,-,TRBJ2-3,-,CASSPHRASTDTQYF,TGTGCCAGTAGCCCACATCGTGCTAGCACAGATACGCAGTATTTT
TRBV6-4,TRBD2,TRBJ2-1,-,CAPGGEIEYNEQFF,TGTGCCCCCGGGGGGGAAATCGAGTACAATGAGCAGTTCTTC
TRBV27,TRBD1,TRBJ2-3,-,CASSDGTGVADTQYF,TGTGCCAGCAGTGACGGGACAGGGGTTGCAGATACGCAGTATTTT
TRBV7-6,TRBD2,TRBJ2-7,-,CASSGDAGGRDEQYF,TGTGCCAGCAGCGGCGATGCGGGAGGGAGGGACGAGCAGTACTTC
TRBV2,-,TRBJ2-2,-,CASKEGLNTGELFF,TGTGCCAGCAAGGAGGGTTTGAACACCGGGGAGCTGTTTTTT
TRBV19,-,TRBJ1-2,-,CASSIPTGLMKNYGYTF,TGTGCCAGTAGTATTCCCACGGGTCTCATGAAGAACTATGGCTACACCTTC
TRBV5-1,-,TRBJ2-7,-,CASSWGMGAEQYF,TGCGCCAGCAGCTGGGGCATGGGCGCCGAGCAGTACTTC
TRBV29-1,-,TRBJ2-7,-,CSVESNSYEQYF,TGCAGCGTTGAGAGTAACTCCTACGAGCAGTACTTC
TRBV19,-,TRBJ2-1,-,CASSIASAYNEQFF,TGTGCCAGTAGTATTGCCAGCGCCTACAATGAGCAGTTCTTC
TRBV9,-,TRBJ2-1,-,CASSVDPSGRSSYNEQFF,TGTGCCAGCAGCGTAGATCCGTCGGGGAGGAGCTCCTACAATGAGCAGTTCTTC
TRBV7-2,TRBD2,TRBJ2-3,-,CASTRGVAGGDTQYF,TGTGCCAGCACCCGGGGGGTAGCGGGAGGGGATACGCAGTATTTT
TRBV13,-,TRBJ1-2,-,CASSLRGDETLGYTF,TGTGCCAGCAGCTTAAGGGGGGACGAGACCCTTGGCTACACCTTC
TRBV27,-,TRBJ2-7,-,CASSLGVGGFSYEQYF,TGTGCCAGCAGTTTAGGGGTTGGGGGATTCTCCTACGAGCAGTACTTC
TRBV7-9,-,TRBJ1-1,-,CASSLSGQLNTEAFF,TGTGCCAGCAGCTTATCAGGACAGTTGAACACTGAAGCTTTCTTT
TRBV6-5,TRBD1,TRBJ1-3,-,CASSSTGYSGNTIYF,TGTGCCAGCAGCTCGACAGGGTACTCTGGAAACACCATATATTTT
TRBV12-5,TRBD1,TRBJ2-2,-,CASGQGTGPPGELFF,TGTGCTAGTGGCCAAGGGACAGGGCCGCCCGGGGAGCTGTTTTTT
TRBV28,TRBD2,TRBJ2-1,-,CASSSGLAGVRDNEQFF,TGTGCCAGCAGTTCCGGACTAGCGGGAGTTAGGGACAATGAGCAGTTCTTC
TRBV6-5,-,TRBJ2-7,-,CASSYSAESYEQYF,TGTGCCAGCAGTTACTCCGCGGAATCCTACGAGCAGTACTTC